Below, 11 T cell receptor beta chains from the same sample are listed, as sequenced in a study of CD8 T cells in Susac syndrome. An input of roughly 0.5 to 1 ug of RNA was subjected to reverse transcription using random hexamers. TCRdb independently ran MiXCR on the immunoSEQ multiplex PCR reads; one entry per CDR3 protein. The sample has 200,000 to 250,000 distinct CDR3 sequences, about 94% seen once. The sample taken for sequencing was CD4+ T cells from PBMCs. These receptors were taken from a human donor with Susac syndrome.

The chain employs TRBV13 and TRBJ2-7; 10 bases are shared with TRBD1. Germline CDR1 is PRHDT and CDR2 is FYEKMQ (reference sequence). V dropped 5 bases and J dropped 5; count of bases not matched to a gene: 3. CDR3 length equals 13 residues. In DNA form, the CDR3 reads TGTGCCAGCAGCGCGGGACAGGGGAACGAGCAGTACTTC. It translates to CASSAGQGNEQYF.

The chain links TRBV12-3 or TRBV12-4 to TRBJ1-3, with D uncertain. CDR3 length equals 13 residues. V was clipped by 5 bases and J by 4 bases, with 9 bases between them. The CDR3 DNA is TGTGCCAGCAGTATATCGCCCGGAAACACCATATATTTT. Translated, it gives CASSISPGNTIYF.

This clonotype has only one observation. This chain links TRBV5-4 with TRBJ2-5, with TRBD2 matching over 9 bases. Losses at the gene ends were 2 bases for V and 2 bases for J; bases not matched to a gene: 7. This CDR3 contains 16 residues. Germline CDR1 is SGHNT and CDR2 is YYREEE (reference sequence). CDR3: CASSLSPSGAQETQYF. The DNA for the CDR3 is TGTGCCAGCAGCTTATCCCCTAGCGGGGCTCAAGAGACCCAGTACTTC.

The gene calls are TRBV15 and TRBJ1-4, with unresolved D. V was shortened by 0 bases and J by 2 bases, with 7 bases between the two germline ends. Germline assignment: CDR1 LNHNV and CDR2 YYDKDF (reference sequence). This CDR3 contains 15 residues. The DNA of the CDR3 is TGTGCCACCAGCAGAGACGCCAGGACTAATGAAAAACTGTTTTTT. It specifies CATSRDARTNEKLFF. Looking up the rest from reference TRBV15 and TRBJ1-4 gives the full variable domain: DAMVIQNPRYQVTQFGKPVTLSCSQTLNHNVMYWYQQKSSQAPKLLFHYYDKDFNNEADTPDNFQSRRPNTSFCFLDIRSPGLGDTAMYLCATSRDARTNEKLFFGSGTQLSVL.

The genes are TRBV4-3 and TRBJ1-1; no reliable D call. Germline assignment: CDR1 LGHNA and CDR2 YSLEER. Trimming left V 0 bases short and J 0 bases short, with 8 bases between. The CDR3 is made up of 15 amino acids. The CDR3 sequence: CASSQDAVMNTEAFF. CDR3 nucleotide sequence: TGCGCCAGCAGCCAAGATGCTGTCATGAACACTGAAGCTTTCTTT.

The chain uses TRBV20-1 and TRBJ2-3; 7 nucleotides line up with TRBD2. J gave up 11 bases and V 2 bases, and 10 bases lay outside the gene matches. The germline V gene has CDR1 DFQATT and CDR2 SNEGSKA (reference sequence). This CDR3 has 13 amino acids. CDR3 in amino acids: CSARSQSGVGQYF. The CDR3 nucleotides are TGCAGTGCTAGATCTCAGAGCGGGGTGGGGCAGTATTTT.

The chain carries TRBV7-9 and TRBJ2-5; possible D gene TRBD1, 6 bases. The CDR3 runs to 12 residues. Between the trimmed V and J ends, which lost 5 bases and 14 bases, there was a span of 18 bases. Germline V gives CDR1 SEHNR, CDR2 FQNEAQ (reference sequence). The CDR3 here is CASSPGLGAPYF. The DNA of the CDR3 is TGTGCCAGCAGCCCCGGTTTGGGGGCACCATACTTC.

The chain couples TRBV4-3 to TRBJ1-2; possibly TRBD1 for D (5 bases). This CDR3 contains 14 residues. Germline-derived CDR1 and CDR2 are LGHNA and YSLEER. Trimming cost V 4 bases and J 0 bases, with 9 bases left between them. The DNA for the CDR3 is TGCGCCAGCAGCCCCCGGGACCCTAACTATGGCTACACCTTC. It is translated as CASSPRDPNYGYTF.

The chain combines TRBV9 with TRBJ2-1; maybe TRBD1 (5 bases). V lost 4 bases and J 6 bases, leaving 14 bases between the germline ends. The germline CDR1 and CDR2 sequences are SGDLS and YYNGEE. The CDR3 runs to 14 residues. DNA of the CDR3: TGTGCCAGCAGCCCTATTACAGGTGGCAATGAGCAGTTCTTC. Protein sequence: CASSPITGGNEQFF. The full variable domain, completed using reference TRBV9 and TRBJ2-1, is DSGVTQTPKHLITATGQRVTLRCSPRSGDLSVYWYQQSLDQGLQFLIQYYNGEERAKGNILERFSAQQFPDLHSELNLSSLELGDSALYFCASSPITGGNEQFFGPGTRLTVL.

V and J are TRBV30 and TRBJ1-2; D perhaps matches TRBD1 (5 bases). CDR3 length equals 15 residues. Germline V gene sequence: CDR1 GTSNPN, CDR2 SVGIG (reference sequence). V lost 1 base to trimming and J lost 8 bases, with 20 bases between them. For the CDR3, the DNA is TGTGCCTGGAGTGGGTCGGGAAGCAGACCAGGGGGCTACACCTTC. This codes for CAWSGSGSRPGGYTF.

This chain connects TRBV4-1 to TRBJ1-3; D might be TRBD1 (5 bases). V lost 0 bases and J 2 bases, leaving 14 bases between the germline ends. The CDR3 contains 17 residues. Germline values: CDR1 MGHRA, CDR2 YSYEKL. The DNA of the CDR3 is TGCGCCAGCAGCCAAGAACCAGGGAGAGGGGCTGGAAACACCATATATTTT. This sequence encodes CASSQEPGRGAGNTIYF.